This passage covers 26 T cell receptor beta chains from one sample sequenced in a study of T cell changes during pregnancy in multiple sclerosis (dated by TCRdb to the late 2010s). Libraries were prepared through the immunoSEQ multiplex PCR assay. Imported from immuneACCESS, the table was reduced by TCRdb to in-frame sequences with V and J called. These copies leave out some clones; in studies compared against another copy, an unresolved V gene accounts for under half, and the cause of the remainder is not known. For this sample there are 69,000 or so clones; 85% to 95% appear just once. 2% of the sample rests with the top ten. The sequenced sample was peripheral blood, obtained in the third trimester of pregnancy. The receptors were gathered from a female donor in good health, enrolled as a control in a pregnancy study.

The count of this clone is one. V gene TRBV7-3 combines with J gene TRBJ2-1, with 9 bases lining up with TRBD2. V lost 1 base to trimming and J lost 7 bases; unmatched junction nucleotides: 14. This CDR3 is 18 amino acids long. Germline CDR1 is SGHTA and CDR2 is FQGTGA. For the CDR3, the DNA is TGTGCCAGCAGCTTAAGCGGGGGGGCTGGGGGAGCACGGAATGAGCAGTTCTTC. This sequence encodes CASSLSGGAGGARNEQFF.

J is TRBJ2-7 and V is TRBV15; TRBD2 matches 8 bases. The CDR3 has 15 residues. Germline CDR1 LNHNV, CDR2 YYDKDF (reference sequence). The trim removed 1 base at V and 1 base at J, leaving 3 bases unmatched. The CDR3 DNA sequence: TGTGCCACCAGCAGAGGCACTAGCGGTTCCTACGAGCAGTACTTC. Its translation: CATSRGTSGSYEQYF.

The chain links TRBV28 to TRBJ2-3, with TRBD1 matching 7 bases. The CDR3 spans 14 residues. CDR1 is MDHEN and CDR2 is SYDVKM in the germline V gene. The junction had 8 bases not matched to a gene; V was cut back by 6 bases and J by 5 bases. CDR3 protein: CASRQSRDRDTQYF. CDR3 DNA sequence: TGTGCCAGCAGGCAAAGCCGGGACAGAGATACGCAGTATTTT.

This clone was detected once. The V call is TRBV30, the J call TRBJ2-1, with D maybe TRBD1 (7 bases). This CDR3 has 14 amino acids. Trimming shortened V by 4 bases and J by 10 bases, and 20 bases separated the two germline ends. The V gene's germline CDR1 is GTSNPN and CDR2 SVGIG (reference sequence). CDR3 in DNA: TGTGCCTGGAATTCGGGAGTAACAGGGGAGGAGCAGTTCTTC. Translated, it gives CAWNSGVTGEEQFF.

The chain carries TRBV7-9 and TRBJ2-5; TRBD2 matches 8 bases. This CDR3 is 17 amino acids long. CDR1 and CDR2 (germline): SEHNR, FQNEAQ (reference sequence). After removal of 1 base from V and 1 base from J, the junction contained 8 bases not matched to a gene. In DNA, the CDR3 is TGTGCCAGCAGCTTAGTTGGCGGGGGGACTCCCCAAGAGACCCAGTACTTC. This codes for CASSLVGGGTPQETQYF.

The chain has TRBV7-9 and TRBJ1-1, with 7 positions matching TRBD1. Germline CDR1 and CDR2: SEHNR and FQNEAQ (reference sequence). With 0 bases clipped from V and 1 base from J, the junction kept 8 bases outside the gene matches. The CDR3 consists of 17 residues. CDR3 bases: TGTGCCAGCAGCTTAGCCCCCGACAGGGACCGGAACACTGAAGCTTTCTTT. Translated: CASSLAPDRDRNTEAFF.

The V gene is TRBV19, the J gene TRBJ2-1, with TRBD2 matching 8 bases. V trimming: 5 bases; J trimming: 3 bases; junction bases outside the gene matches: 3. The CDR3 has 14 residues. Germline loops: CDR1 LNHDA, CDR2 SQIVND (reference sequence). The CDR3, as DNA: TGTGCCAGTAGTTTGAGCGGGGGCTACAATGAGCAGTTCTTC. This translates into CASSLSGGYNEQFF.

This clone was detected a few times. The chain links TRBV10-1 to TRBJ2-3; D gene unclear. V was shortened by 0 bases and J by 0 bases, with 10 bases between the two germline ends. Looked up from germline, CDR1 is WNHNN and CDR2 is SYGVQD (reference sequence). The CDR3 has 16 amino acids. The CDR3 here is CASSESPNFSTDTQYF. In DNA, the CDR3 is TGCGCCAGCAGTGAGTCCCCCAACTTTAGCACAGATACGCAGTATTTT.

A word on this clone: The junction and the germline gene differ at one end; a read error may be behind it. The rearrangement links TRBV10-3 to TRBJ1-5; D unclear. This CDR3 contains 12 residues. The germline gives CDR1 ENHRY, CDR2 SYGVKD. CDR3: CATSTGDQPQHF. The DNA for the CDR3 is TGTGCCACCAGTACGGGTGATCAGCCCCAGCATTTT.

The chain carries TRBV5-1 and TRBJ2-1; TRBD1 matches 9 bases. V dropped 4 bases and J dropped 7; count of bases not matched to a gene: 3. CDR3 size: 13 residues. The germline V gene has CDR1 SGHRS and CDR2 YFSETQ. The CDR3 DNA sequence: TGCGCCAGCAGCCTCGGGACAGGGAATGAGCAGTTCTTC. It specifies CASSLGTGNEQFF.

CDR3 bases: TGCGCCAGCAGACCAGCGGGGGGTTTTAGGTTTGAGACCCAGTACTTC. Its translation is CASRPAGGFRFETQYF. The chain couples TRBV5-1 to TRBJ2-5; 9 bases line up with TRBD2. The CDR3 loop spans 16 amino acids. Germline V lookup: CDR1 SGHRS, CDR2 YFSETQ. V lost 5 bases, J lost 5 bases, and 13 bases stayed unmatched.

V usage is TRBV6-5 and J usage is TRBJ1-1; 8 nucleotides agree with TRBD1. Trimming removed 6 bases from V and 0 bases from J; junction bases left unmatched: 6. This CDR3 is built from 15 residues. CDR1 and CDR2 (germline): MNHEY, SVGAGI. The CDR3 is CASSLNRGLNTEAFF. In nucleotides, the CDR3 is TGTGCCAGCAGCCTCAACAGGGGGTTGAACACTGAAGCTTTCTTT.

Turning to this clone: Other DNA sequences in the same sample also yield this CDR3. The V call is TRBV7-3, the J call TRBJ2-3, with D unresolved. CDR1 and CDR2 (germline): SGHTA, FQGTGA. The ends were cut back, 4 bases at V and 5 bases at J, with 10 bases in the middle. The CDR3 sequence is 13 residues long. CDR3 in DNA: TGTGCCAGCAGCTCGCTTGGCGGAGATACGCAGTATTTT. Translated: CASSSLGGDTQYF.

The chain couples TRBV7-2 to TRBJ1-2, with no clear D. Trimming cost V 2 bases and J 5 bases, with 9 bases left between them. Germline CDR1 reads SGHTA; CDR2 reads FQGNSA. The CDR3 contains 13 residues. CDR3 residues: CASSLSTLYGYTF. DNA of the CDR3: TGTGCCAGCAGCTTATCCACTCTTTATGGCTACACCTTC.

This chain uses TRBV4-1 with TRBJ1-2; no definite D call. The CDR3 length is 15 residues. Germline CDR1 reads MGHRA; CDR2 reads YSYEKL. V was trimmed by 0 bases and J by 6 bases, leaving 14 bases between them. The CDR3 here is CASSQDPGRVHGYTF. CDR3 sequence (DNA): TGCGCCAGCAGCCAAGATCCGGGAAGAGTCCATGGCTACACCTTC.

The chain links TRBV4-2 to TRBJ2-3; TRBD1 matches 8 bases. Trimming cost V 4 bases and J 5 bases; bases outside gene matches: 5. The CDR3 extends over 14 amino acids. The germline V gene encodes CDR1 LGHNA and CDR2 YNFKEQ. CDR3 nucleotides: TGTGCCAGCAGCCCGGACAGGGTGGGAGATACGCAGTATTTT. This encodes CASSPDRVGDTQYF.

The genes are TRBV28 and TRBJ1-5, with TRBD1 identical over 9 bases. The germline CDR1 and CDR2 sequences are MDHEN and SYDVKM. The trim removed 8 bases at V and 6 bases at J, leaving 5 bases unmatched. This CDR3 has 13 amino acids. CDR3 region: CASEDRGGQPQHF. The DNA of the CDR3 is TGTGCCAGCGAAGACAGGGGGGGTCAGCCCCAGCATTTT.

This clone was observed a single time. The V call is TRBV27, the J call TRBJ1-2; D is possibly TRBD1 (6 bases). The CDR3 contains 15 residues. With 4 bases removed from V and 3 bases from J, the gap between germline ends came to 15 bases. Per the germline V gene, CDR1 is MNHEY and CDR2 is SMNVEV (reference sequence). The CDR3 coding sequence is TGTGCCAGCAGTTCGCTGGGGGCGCAGGACTATGGCTACACCTTC. It codes for CASSSLGAQDYGYTF.

This clone was seen only once. This chain links TRBV18 with TRBJ2-7, with D unresolved. The CDR3 totals 14 residues. V lost 3 bases and J lost 4, with 13 bases in between. CDR1 KGHSH and CDR2 LQKENI come from the germline V gene. CDR3 amino acids: CASSPPHLGYEQYF. Here the CDR3 DNA reads TGTGCCAGCTCACCTCCCCACCTCGGGTACGAGCAGTACTTC.

This chain connects TRBV30 to TRBJ2-5, with TRBD1 identical over 7 bases. Germline CDR1 GTSNPN, CDR2 SVGIG (reference sequence). The J segment lost 2 bases and the V segment lost 3 bases, leaving 9 bases of the junction unmatched. This CDR3 region has 15 residues. The CDR3 is CAWSQLPGQQETQYF. CDR3 in DNA: TGTGCCTGGAGCCAACTCCCGGGACAGCAAGAGACCCAGTACTTC.

The chain recombines TRBV5-1 with TRBJ2-1, with 7 bases lining up with TRBD2. V was pared by 4 bases and J by 7 bases, with 8 bases of the junction left unmatched. The CDR3 covers 14 residues. CDR1 is SGHRS, CDR2 YFSETQ, per germline. The CDR3 loop reads CASSKDPSGNEQFF. CDR3 coding DNA: TGCGCCAGCAGCAAGGACCCTAGCGGAAATGAGCAGTTCTTC.

This chain connects TRBV6-1 to TRBJ2-7; D is undetermined. Germline CDR1 reads MNHNS; CDR2 reads SASEGT. Trimming took 1 base from V and 6 from J, leaving 7 bases between them. The CDR3 covers 12 residues. CDR3 coding DNA: TGTGCCAGCAGTGAAGATAGTTCCGAGCAGTACTTC. This gives the protein CASSEDSSEQYF.

This clone was seen only once. The V and J genes are TRBV5-4 and TRBJ2-5; TRBD2 matches at 7 bases. With 4 bases clipped from V and 5 bases from J, the junction kept 8 bases outside the gene matches. The CDR3 length is 14 residues. Germline loops: CDR1 SGHNT, CDR2 YYREEE (reference sequence). CDR3 bases: TGTGCCAGCAGCCGCCCGCGGGAGAGGGAGACCCAGTACTTC. Its protein is CASSRPRERETQYF. Variable domain in full (rest from reference TRBV5-4 and TRBJ2-5): ETGVTQSPTHLIKTRGQQVTLRCSSQSGHNTVSWYQQALGQGPQFIFQYYREEENGRGNFPPRFSGLQFPNYSSELNVNALELDDSALYLCASSRPRERETQYFGPGTRLLVL.

This chain joins TRBV2 and TRBJ1-6, with TRBD1 matching 10 bases. Germline V gene lookup returns CDR1 SNHLY and CDR2 FYNNEI. The CDR3 extends over 17 amino acids. Trimming cost V 6 bases and J 9 bases; bases outside gene matches: 14. The DNA for the CDR3 is TGTGCCAGCAGCTCTTTGACAGGGGGCGGAGGTGGTTCACCCCTCCACTTT. Its translation: CASSSLTGGGGGSPLHF.

This clone was seen just once. This chain links TRBV7-9 with TRBJ2-1, with D possibly matching TRBD2 (5 bases). This CDR3 contains 15 residues. Trimming took 10 bases from V and 3 from J, leaving 19 bases between them. The germline V gene encodes CDR1 SEHNR and CDR2 FQNEAQ (reference sequence). The CDR3 DNA follows: TGTGCCAACCGGGATCGGGGAGCGGACTACAATGAGCAGTTCTTC. This sequence encodes CANRDRGADYNEQFF.

The rearrangement joins TRBV6-1 to TRBJ2-2, with D possibly TRBD2 on 5 matching bases. This CDR3 region has 13 residues. V lost 8 bases and J 1 base, leaving 8 bases between the germline ends. Per the germline V gene, CDR1 is MNHNS and CDR2 is SASEGT. In DNA, the CDR3 is TGTGCCAGCTCCCGGGAGAACACCGGGGAGCTGTTTTTT. It translates to CASSRENTGELFF.